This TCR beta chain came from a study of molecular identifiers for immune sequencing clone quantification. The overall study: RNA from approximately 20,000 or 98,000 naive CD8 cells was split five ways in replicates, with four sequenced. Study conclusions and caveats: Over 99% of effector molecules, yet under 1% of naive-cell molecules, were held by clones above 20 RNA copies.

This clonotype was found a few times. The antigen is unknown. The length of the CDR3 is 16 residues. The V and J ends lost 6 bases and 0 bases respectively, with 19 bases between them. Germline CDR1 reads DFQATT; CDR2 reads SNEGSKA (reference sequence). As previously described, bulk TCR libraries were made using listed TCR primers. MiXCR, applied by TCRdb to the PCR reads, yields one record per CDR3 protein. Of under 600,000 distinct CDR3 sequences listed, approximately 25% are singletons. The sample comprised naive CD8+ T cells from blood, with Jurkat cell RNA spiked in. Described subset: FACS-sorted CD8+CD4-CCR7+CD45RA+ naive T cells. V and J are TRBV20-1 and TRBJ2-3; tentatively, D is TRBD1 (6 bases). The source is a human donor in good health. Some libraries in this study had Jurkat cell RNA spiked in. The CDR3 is CSAPNHRTASTDTQYF. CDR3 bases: TGCAGTGCCCCAAACCACCGGACAGCTAGCACAGATACGCAGTATTTT.